This T cell receptor beta chain was found in a study of control samples from healthy donors and cancer patients. Assay used: immunoSEQ multiplex PCR; TCRdb lists only in-frame clones, some missing. The sample shows about 10,000 clones, roughly 90% of them seen only once. CDR3 length: 16 amino acids. V lost 5 bases, J lost 7 bases, and 20 bases lay in between. Germline lookup yields CDR1 MNHEY and CDR2 SVGEGT. This receptor was identified in a man aged 55 to 70 with colorectal cancer. V and J are TRBV6-2 or TRBV6-3 and TRBJ2-2; a weak D match, TRBD2 (6 bases). The specimen was PBMCs. Here the CDR3 DNA reads TGTGCCAGCAGTACCCCGGGGGATTGGCACGACGGGGAGCTGTTTTTT. Translated: CASSTPGDWHDGELFF.